Following are 8 T cell receptor beta chains from one sample sequenced in a study of shared clonotypes between healthy human individuals. The protocol was immunoSEQ multiplex PCR, while the TCRdb copy is restricted to in-frame clones and leaves out a portion. The top ten clones hold approximately 0.13% of a sample with around 2.3 million clones, approximately 94% of them seen once. Input material: naive CD4+ T cells sorted from blood. Subset reported: CD45RA+ positively selected. These receptor sequences come from a man aged 18 to 30 in good health.

The rearrangement links TRBV15 to TRBJ1-4, with 7 bases matching TRBD1. Per germline, CDR1 LNHNV and CDR2 YYDKDF (reference sequence). The CDR3 length is 16 residues. The trim removed 4 bases at V and 3 bases at J, leaving 8 bases unmatched. CDR3 sequence (DNA): TGTGCCACCAGCACGGGGGAGGGACAGCCTAATGAAAAACTGTTTTTT. It yields the protein CATSTGEGQPNEKLFF.

The rearrangement uses TRBV19 and TRBJ2-7; tentative D call: TRBD2 (6 bases). Looked up from germline, CDR1 is LNHDA and CDR2 is SQIVND (reference sequence). This CDR3 has 15 residues. Trimming removed 7 bases from V and 0 bases from J, with 16 bases in between. CDR3 DNA sequence: TGTGCCAGTACAAGGGGCGGGGACTCCTCCTACGAGCAGTACTTC. This encodes CASTRGGDSSYEQYF.

The J gene is TRBJ2-3, the V gene TRBV30; D is possibly TRBD1 (6 bases). This CDR3 spans 13 amino acids. The V gene lost 3 bases and the J gene lost 6 bases, with 13 bases spanning the gap. Germline values: CDR1 GTSNPN, CDR2 SVGIG (reference sequence). The CDR3 DNA follows: TGTGCCTGGAGGGGCAGGGGCGAGGATACGCAGTATTTT. It encodes CAWRGRGEDTQYF.

The chain recombines TRBV4-1 with TRBJ2-7; a possible D gene is TRBD2 (5 bases). This CDR3 is 15 amino acids long. The germline CDR1 and CDR2 sequences are MGHRA and YSYEKL. Between the trimmed V and J ends, which lost 4 bases and 4 bases, there was a span of 17 bases. This chain's CDR3 is CASSRSLAGEYEQYF. The CDR3 coding sequence is TGCGCCAGCAGCCGCAGTCTAGCCGGTGAGTACGAGCAGTACTTC.

This chain uses TRBV20-1 with TRBJ2-7; D not certain. Germline CDR1 is DFQATT and CDR2 is SNEGSKA (reference sequence). CDR3 size: 11 residues. V was trimmed by 6 bases and J by 6 bases, leaving 12 bases between them. The DNA of the CDR3 is TGCAGTGCACGTGTTAAGGCCGAGCAGTACTTC. This translates into CSARVKAEQYF.

This chain links TRBV30 with TRBJ1-1; a weak D match, TRBD1 (5 bases). This CDR3 has 15 residues. Germline-derived CDR1 and CDR2 are GTSNPN and SVGIG (reference sequence). V was cut by 4 bases and J by 4 bases, with 19 bases left in between. The CDR3 bases are TGTGCCTGGACCATCAGGGCACGGGCAGGCACTGAAGCTTTCTTT. This gives the protein CAWTIRARAGTEAFF.

The J gene is TRBJ2-5, the V gene TRBV9; 12 nucleotides match TRBD1. This CDR3 is 16 amino acids long. Looked up from germline, CDR1 is SGDLS and CDR2 is YYNGEE. Trimming cost V 7 bases and J 5 bases; bases outside gene matches: 12. The CDR3 here is CASSFWDRGPRETQYF. CDR3 coding DNA: TGTGCCAGCTCATTCTGGGACAGGGGGCCGAGGGAGACCCAGTACTTC.

The chain combines TRBV6-1 with TRBJ1-2; D is perhaps TRBD1 (5 bases). The length of the CDR3 is 14 residues. Germline values: CDR1 MNHNS, CDR2 SASEGT. The V end was cut by 4 bases, the J end by 4 bases, with 13 bases between. This CDR3 is CASSGNDRIYGYTF. The CDR3 DNA reads TGTGCCAGCAGTGGAAACGACAGAATCTATGGCTACACCTTC.